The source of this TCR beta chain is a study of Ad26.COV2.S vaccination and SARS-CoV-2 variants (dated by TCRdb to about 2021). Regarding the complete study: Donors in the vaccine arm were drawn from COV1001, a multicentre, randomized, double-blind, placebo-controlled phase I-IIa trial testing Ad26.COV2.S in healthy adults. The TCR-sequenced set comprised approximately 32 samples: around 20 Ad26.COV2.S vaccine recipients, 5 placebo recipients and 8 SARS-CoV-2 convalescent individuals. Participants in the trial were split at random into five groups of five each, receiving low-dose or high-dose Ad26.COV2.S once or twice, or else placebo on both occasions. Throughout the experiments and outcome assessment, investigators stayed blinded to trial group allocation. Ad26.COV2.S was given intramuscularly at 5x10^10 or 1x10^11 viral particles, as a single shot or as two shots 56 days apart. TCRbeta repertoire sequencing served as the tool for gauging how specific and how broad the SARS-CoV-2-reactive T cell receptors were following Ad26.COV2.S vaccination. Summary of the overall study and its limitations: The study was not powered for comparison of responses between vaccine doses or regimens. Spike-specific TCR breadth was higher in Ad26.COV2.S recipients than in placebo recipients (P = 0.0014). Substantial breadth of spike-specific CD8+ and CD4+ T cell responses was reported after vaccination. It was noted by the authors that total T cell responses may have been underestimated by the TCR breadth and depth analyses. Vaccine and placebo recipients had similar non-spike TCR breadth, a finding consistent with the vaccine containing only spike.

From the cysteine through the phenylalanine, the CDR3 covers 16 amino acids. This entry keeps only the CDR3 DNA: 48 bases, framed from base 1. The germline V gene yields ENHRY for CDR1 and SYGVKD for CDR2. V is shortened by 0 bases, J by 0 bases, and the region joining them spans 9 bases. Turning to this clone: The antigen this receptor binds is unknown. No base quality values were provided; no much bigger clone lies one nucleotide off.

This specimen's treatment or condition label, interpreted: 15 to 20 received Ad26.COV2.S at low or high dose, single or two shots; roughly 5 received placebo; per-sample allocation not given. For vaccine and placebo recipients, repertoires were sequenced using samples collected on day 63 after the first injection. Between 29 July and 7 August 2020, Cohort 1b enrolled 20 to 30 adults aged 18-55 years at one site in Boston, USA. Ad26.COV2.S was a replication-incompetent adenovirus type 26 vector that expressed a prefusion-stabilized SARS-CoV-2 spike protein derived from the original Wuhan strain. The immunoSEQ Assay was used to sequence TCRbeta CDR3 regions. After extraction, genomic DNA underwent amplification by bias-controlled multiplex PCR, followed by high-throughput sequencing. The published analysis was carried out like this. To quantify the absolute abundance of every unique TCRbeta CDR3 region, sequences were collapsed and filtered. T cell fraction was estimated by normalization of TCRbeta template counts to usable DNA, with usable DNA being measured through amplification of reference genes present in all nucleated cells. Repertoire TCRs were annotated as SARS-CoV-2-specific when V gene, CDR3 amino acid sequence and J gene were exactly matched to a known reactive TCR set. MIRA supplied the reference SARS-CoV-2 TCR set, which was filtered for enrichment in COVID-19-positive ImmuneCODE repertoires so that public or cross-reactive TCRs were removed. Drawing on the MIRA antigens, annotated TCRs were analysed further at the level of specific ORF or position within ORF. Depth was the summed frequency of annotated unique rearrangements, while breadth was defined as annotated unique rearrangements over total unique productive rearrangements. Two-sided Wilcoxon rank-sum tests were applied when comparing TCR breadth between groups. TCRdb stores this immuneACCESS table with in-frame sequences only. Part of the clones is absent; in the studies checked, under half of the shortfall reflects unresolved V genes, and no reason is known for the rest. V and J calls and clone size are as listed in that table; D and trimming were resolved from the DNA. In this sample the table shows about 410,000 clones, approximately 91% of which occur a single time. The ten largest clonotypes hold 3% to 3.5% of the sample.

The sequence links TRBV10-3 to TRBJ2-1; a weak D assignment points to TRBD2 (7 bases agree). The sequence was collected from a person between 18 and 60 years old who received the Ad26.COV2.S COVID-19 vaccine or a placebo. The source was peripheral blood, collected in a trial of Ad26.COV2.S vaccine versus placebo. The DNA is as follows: TGTGCCATCAGTGAGTCAGGGGGGGGCTCCTACAATGAGCAGTTCTTC. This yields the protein CAISESGGGSYNEQFF.